This is a list of T cell receptor beta chains from one sample in a study of cytomegalovirus exposure and HLA in healthy donors. Produced via immunoSEQ multiplex PCR; TCRdb's table is partial and in-frame only. The table includes 250,000 to 350,000 clones, about 75% detected once. The sequencing sample was made of PBMCs. These receptors all stem from a female donor in good health and CMV-seronegative. Each CDR3 is given with its conserved first and last residue. The D gene is left open where the match is weak. The listing skips clone size in some rows; elsewhere it reads once, few, many or a size class.

D gene	V gene	J gene	clone size	CDR3 protein	CDR3 DNA
TRBD1	TRBV13	TRBJ2-6	few	CASRQIQGVTAGANVLTF	TGTGCCAGCAGACAGATACAGGGGGTGACCGCTGGGGCCAACGTCCTGACTTTC
-	TRBV6-5	TRBJ1-4	-	CASRSGSPGEKLFF	TGTGCCAGCCGATCTGGGAGTCCCGGAGAAAAACTGTTTTTT
TRBD2	TRBV9	TRBJ2-7	-	CASSSSRTSGSGYEQYF	TGTGCCAGCAGCTCTAGTCGGACTAGCGGGAGTGGTTACGAGCAGTACTTC
TRBD2	TRBV5-4	TRBJ2-1	-	CASSLNSGSNYNEQFF	TGTGCCAGCAGCCTCAATAGCGGGTCCAACTACAATGAGCAGTTCTTC
-	TRBV11-3	TRBJ1-5	-	CASSLGTPFSNQPQHF	TGTGCCAGCAGCCTCGGGACACCCTTCTCAAATCAGCCCCAGCATTTT
TRBD1	TRBV7-8	TRBJ1-3	-	CASSSGNRGRLGNTIYF	TGTGCCAGCAGCTCTGGGAACAGGGGGAGGCTTGGAAACACCATATATTTT
TRBD1	TRBV28	TRBJ2-2	few	CASSLRDRVFTGELFF	TGTGCCAGCAGTTTACGGGACAGGGTATTCACCGGGGAGCTGTTTTTT
TRBD2	TRBV2	TRBJ2-7	-	CASGTSGKTSTYEQYF	TGTGCCAGCGGGACTAGCGGCAAAACGTCAACCTACGAGCAGTACTTC
TRBD2	TRBV27	TRBJ2-1	-	CASSPGTSGRWKQFF	TGTGCCAGCAGTCCCGGGACTAGCGGGAGGTGGAAGCAGTTCTTC
TRBD2	TRBV2	TRBJ2-1	-	CASSYQLAGGGHEQFF	TGTGCCAGCAGTTACCAGCTAGCGGGAGGGGGCCATGAGCAGTTCTTC
TRBD2	TRBV9	TRBJ2-1	once	CASSDGTSGSEQFF	TGTGCCAGCAGCGACGGGACTAGCGGGAGTGAGCAGTTCTTC
-	TRBV7-3	TRBJ2-1	-	CASSTTGTPYNEQFF	TGTGCCAGCAGCACAACCGGGACTCCTTACAATGAGCAGTTCTTC
-	TRBV5-1	TRBJ1-1	-	CASTGGMNTEAFF	TGCGCCAGCACGGGGGGCATGAACACTGAAGCTTTCTTT
TRBD2	TRBV7-6	TRBJ2-7	once	CASSLLAGGPSYEQYF	TGTGCCAGCAGCTTACTAGCGGGAGGGCCCAGCTACGAGCAGTACTTC
-	TRBV7-9	TRBJ1-1	-	CASTDRRKTEAFF	TGTGCCAGTACCGACAGGCGGAAAACTGAAGCTTTCTTT
TRBD2	TRBV10-3	TRBJ2-7	-	CAISGLGGSLEEQYF	TGTGCCATCAGTGGGCTTGGCGGGAGCCTCGAGGAGCAGTACTTC
-	TRBV27	TRBJ2-2	-	CASRPNIDISRLANTGELFF	TGTGCCAGCAGGCCCAATATTGACATTTCGCGCCTCGCGAACACCGGGGAGCTGTTTTTT
TRBD2	TRBV4-1	TRBJ2-1	-	CASSKLAGVGLVGGEQFF	TGCGCCAGCAGCAAACTAGCGGGAGTGGGGTTGGTAGGGGGTGAGCAGTTCTTC
TRBD2	TRBV19	TRBJ2-1	-	CASSEGLAGVNEQFF	TGTGCCAGTAGTGAGGGACTAGCGGGGGTCAATGAGCAGTTCTTC
-	TRBV7-9	TRBJ2-1	few	CASSLVTAIHNEQFF	TGTGCCAGCAGCTTAGTCACCGCTATACACAATGAGCAGTTCTTC
-	TRBV5-6	TRBJ1-4	-	CASSLGAGKDEKLFF	TGTGCCAGCAGCTTGGGGGCAGGGAAGGATGAAAAACTGTTTTTT
TRBD2	TRBV27	TRBJ2-7	-	CASSPGLASSYEQYF	TGTGCCAGCAGTCCGGGACTAGCGTCCTCCTACGAGCAGTACTTC
-	TRBV5-1	TRBJ1-3	-	CASSLDRDDRHSGNAIYF	TGCGCCAGCAGCTTGGATCGAGACGACAGACACTCTGGAAACGCCATATATTTT
TRBD1	TRBV27	TRBJ2-4	few	CATRGQGENIQYF	TGTGCCACCAGGGGACAGGGGGAAAACATTCAGTACTTC
TRBD1	TRBV15	TRBJ2-1	-	CATSASTGGLEQFF	TGTGCCACCAGCGCTAGTACAGGGGGCCTTGAGCAGTTCTTC
-	TRBV27	TRBJ1-6	-	CASSTSQEGFRSPLHF	TGTGCCAGCAGTACCTCCCAGGAGGGTTTTAGGTCACCCCTCCACTTT
-	TRBV10-1	TRBJ2-7	-	CASSGVRGLAYEQYF	TGCGCCAGCAGCGGTGTTCGGGGTTTGGCCTACGAGCAGTACTTC
-	TRBV5-1	TRBJ1-5	few	CASSLAGVGNQPQHF	TGCGCCAGCAGCCTCGCAGGGGTGGGCAATCAGCCCCAGCATTTT
TRBD1	TRBV18	TRBJ1-4	-	CASSPATGATNEKLFF	TGTGCCAGCTCACCAGCGACAGGGGCAACTAATGAAAAACTGTTTTTT
TRBD2	TRBV7-8	TRBJ2-7	-	CASSLARGSYEQYF	TGTGCCAGCAGCTTAGCGCGGGGGTCCTACGAGCAGTACTTC
TRBD2	TRBV7-9	TRBJ2-7	-	CASSFPLAGGSYEQYF	TGTGCCAGCAGCTTTCCACTAGCGGGAGGTTCCTACGAGCAGTACTTC
TRBD2	TRBV15	TRBJ2-1	-	CATSLPWTSGSRNEQFF	TGTGCCACCAGCCTCCCCTGGACTAGCGGGAGTAGGAATGAGCAGTTCTTC
TRBD1	TRBV11-2	TRBJ2-5	-	CASSNDRGETQYF	TGTGCCAGCAGCAATGACAGGGGAGAGACCCAGTACTTC
TRBD2	TRBV5-1	TRBJ2-3	-	CASSLVSSGRGDTQYF	TGCGCCAGCAGCTTGGTGTCTAGCGGGAGGGGAGATACGCAGTATTTT
-	TRBV18	TRBJ1-4	few	CASSQTAATNEKLFF	TGTGCCAGCTCCCAAACGGCGGCAACTAATGAAAAACTGTTTTTT
TRBD1	TRBV29-1	TRBJ2-1	-	CSVPSRDREYEQFF	TGCAGCGTCCCCTCCAGAGACAGGGAATACGAGCAGTTCTTC
-	TRBV5-3	TRBJ2-5	-	CARSLSRETQYF	TGTGCCAGAAGCCTTTCTAGGGAGACCCAGTACTTC
TRBD1	TRBV2	TRBJ1-2	-	CASKGQGGGYTF	TGTGCCAGCAAGGGACAGGGGGGTGGCTACACCTTC
TRBD2	TRBV10-3	TRBJ2-7	-	CAISQQAGGRQQYF	TGTGCCATCAGCCAGCAAGCGGGAGGCCGACAGCAGTACTTC
TRBD2	TRBV7-2	TRBJ2-7	-	CASSLGLGTTEQYF	TGTGCCAGCAGCTTAGGTCTGGGGACTACAGAGCAGTACTTC
-	TRBV21-1	TRBJ1-3	-	CASSKDREDSLSGNTIYF	TGTGCCAGCAGCAAAGATCGTGAGGACAGCCTCTCTGGAAACACCATATATTTT
-	TRBV18	TRBJ2-3	-	CASSPQSYYTQYF	TGTGCCAGCTCACCACAATCGTACTATACGCAGTATTTT
-	TRBV28	TRBJ2-2	few	CASATPSGTGELFF	TGTGCCAGCGCGACACCCTCCGGCACCGGGGAGCTGTTTTTT
-	TRBV5-6	TRBJ1-4	-	CASSLYRDGGEKLFF	TGTGCCAGCAGCCTCTACCGGGACGGGGGTGAAAAACTGTTTTTT
-	TRBV30	TRBJ2-3	few	CAWSVGQGWRADTQYF	TGTGCCTGGAGTGTAGGCCAGGGGTGGCGGGCAGATACGCAGTATTTT
TRBD1	TRBV12-5	TRBJ2-2	-	CASGLGSGTVNTGELFF	TGTGCTAGTGGTTTGGGGTCCGGGACAGTAAACACCGGGGAGCTGTTTTTT
TRBD2	TRBV6-1	TRBJ2-1	-	CANGLAGEYNEQFF	TGTGCCAACGGACTAGCGGGAGAGTACAATGAGCAGTTCTTC
-	TRBV7-9	TRBJ2-7	few	CASSLDLYEQYF	TGTGCCAGCAGCTTAGACCTATACGAGCAGTACTTC
-	TRBV7-2	TRBJ1-5	-	CASSSREGGQPQHF	TGTGCCAGCAGCTCCCGGGAGGGTGGCCAGCCCCAGCATTTT
-	TRBV6-5	TRBJ2-3	-	CASSSRDSTDTQYF	TGTGCCAGCAGTTCACGGGATAGCACAGATACGCAGTATTTT
-	TRBV15	TRBJ2-4	-	CATKLDGSSLGNIQYF	TGTGCCACCAAACTAGACGGCTCCTCGCTGGGGAACATTCAGTACTTC
-	TRBV4-2	TRBJ2-1	-	CASSHGLSYNEQFF	TGTGCCAGCAGCCATGGACTCTCTTACAATGAGCAGTTCTTC
-	TRBV28	TRBJ1-4	few	CASSERGGPNEKLFF	TGTGCCAGCAGCGAAAGAGGTGGCCCTAATGAAAAACTGTTTTTT
TRBD2	TRBV7-9	TRBJ2-1	-	CASSSTSGENNEQFF	TGTGCCAGCAGCTCAACTAGCGGGGAGAACAATGAGCAGTTCTTC
TRBD2	TRBV18	TRBJ2-3	-	CASSLSPGLAGKSTDTQYF	TGTGCCAGCTCATTATCCCCGGGACTAGCGGGAAAGAGCACAGATACGCAGTATTTT
TRBD1	TRBV7-9	TRBJ2-1	few	CASSLAFPGQGDNEQFF	TGTGCCAGCAGCTTAGCTTTCCCGGGACAGGGAGATAATGAGCAGTTCTTC
TRBD1	TRBV5-4	TRBJ2-7	few	CASSVSPFQGVSYEQYF	TGTGCCAGCAGTGTTTCCCCTTTCCAGGGGGTTTCCTACGAGCAGTACTTC
-	TRBV9	TRBJ2-3	-	CASSVARGDTQYF	TGTGCCAGCAGCGTAGCTAGAGGAGATACGCAGTATTTT
TRBD2	TRBV9	TRBJ2-1	-	CASSETSGRSNEQFF	TGTGCCAGCAGCGAAACTAGCGGGAGGAGCAATGAGCAGTTCTTC
-	TRBV2	TRBJ2-3	few	CASSEGGRDTQYF	TGTGCCAGCAGTGAAGGGGGCAGGGATACGCAGTATTTT